What follows are 26 T cell receptor beta chains derived from one specimen sequenced in a study of control samples from healthy donors and cancer patients. Generated by immunoSEQ multiplex PCR, the TCRdb table keeps only in-frame clones and is missing some. The sample lists 150,000 to 200,000 clones, approximately 91% occurring once. Material for sequencing was blood. Receptor source: a woman in her forties in good health.

The V and J genes are TRBV7-9 and TRBJ1-1; D is perhaps TRBD1 (5 bases). Between the trimmed V and J ends, which lost 8 bases and 1 base, there was a span of 8 bases. This CDR3 is built from 12 residues. Germline V gene data show CDR1 as SEHNR and CDR2 as FQNEAQ (reference sequence). The DNA for the CDR3 is TGTGCCAGCGGGGGAGAGAACACTGAAGCTTTCTTT. Translating gives CASGGENTEAFF.

This chain uses TRBV11-3 with TRBJ2-5; no clear D gene. V shed 0 bases and J shed 5 bases, with 7 bases lying between them. This CDR3 contains 13 residues. Looked up from germline, CDR1 is SGHNT and CDR2 is YENEEA. The CDR3 sequence: CASSLEERETQYF. CDR3 nucleotide sequence: TGTGCCAGCAGCTTAGAGGAAAGGGAGACCCAGTACTTC.

The chain employs TRBV11-2 and TRBJ1-2; TRBD1 matches 7 bases. CDR3 length equals 14 residues. The V gene end was trimmed by 5 bases and the J gene end by 0 bases; junction bases not matched to a gene: 3. Looked up from germline, CDR1 is SGHAT and CDR2 is FQNNGV. The CDR3 is CASSQTGTNYGYTF. The CDR3 DNA sequence: TGTGCCAGCAGCCAGACAGGGACTAACTATGGCTACACCTTC.

The chain has TRBV6-5 and TRBJ2-7, with 7 positions matching TRBD1. Germline V CDR1 and CDR2: MNHEY, SVGAGI. The CDR3 length is 12 residues. Germline trimming cut 7 bases from V and 6 bases from J; bases unmatched to any gene: 6. The CDR3 loop is CASTGQVGEQYF. CDR3 nucleotide sequence: TGTGCCAGCACCGGACAGGTTGGCGAGCAGTACTTC.

V gene TRBV4-2 combines with J gene TRBJ1-5; D gene uncertain. The V gene's germline CDR1 is LGHNA and CDR2 YNFKEQ. V was clipped by 0 bases and J by 5 bases, with 11 bases between them. The CDR3 has 15 residues. The CDR3 DNA reads TGTGCCAGCAGCCAAGATTCGAGGCCGGATCAGCCCCAGCATTTT. Encoded protein: CASSQDSRPDQPQHF.

For the CDR3, the DNA is TGTGCCAGCAGACGAGTAGGAGGGGAGCTGTTTTTT. Its translation: CASRRVGGELFF. The genes are TRBV7-2 and TRBJ2-2; D gene unclear. V shed 6 bases and J shed 8 bases, with 10 bases lying between them. The V gene's germline CDR1 is SGHTA and CDR2 FQGNSA. CDR3 length: 12 residues.

The chain has TRBV3-1 (or the pseudogene TRBV3-2) and TRBJ2-1; unclear D gene. Looked up from germline, CDR1 is LGHDT and CDR2 is YNNKEL (reference sequence). CDR3 length: 13 amino acids. Trimming shortened V by 1 base and J by 4 bases, and 5 bases separated the two germline ends. In DNA form, the CDR3 reads TGTGCCAGCAGCCAAGCTGGATACAATGAGCAGTTCTTC. Protein product: CASSQAGYNEQFF.

About this clone itself: The same CDR3 also results from other DNA sequences found in this sample. The genes are TRBV5-1 and TRBJ2-2; D ambiguous. Per the germline V gene, CDR1 is SGHRS and CDR2 is YFSETQ. V was clipped by 0 bases and J by 2 bases, with 5 bases between them. The CDR3 has 14 residues. The CDR3 region is CASSLAANTGELFF. CDR3 DNA sequence: TGCGCCAGCAGCTTGGCAGCCAACACCGGGGAGCTGTTTTTT.

V is TRBV3-1 (or the pseudogene TRBV3-2) and J is TRBJ1-3; D gene ambiguous. The V and J ends lost 4 bases and 0 bases respectively, with 4 bases between them. The CDR3 loop spans 13 amino acids. Germline CDR1 reads LGHDT; CDR2 reads YNNKEL (reference sequence). The CDR3 DNA is TGTGCCAGCAGCCCGGACTCTGGAAACACCATATATTTT. This gives the protein CASSPDSGNTIYF.

The chain carries TRBV19 and TRBJ2-7; D possibly corresponds to TRBD2 (7 bases). This CDR3 contains 15 residues. Germline V gives CDR1 LNHDA, CDR2 SQIVND (reference sequence). Trimming stripped 3 bases from V and 1 base from J, with 13 bases between. CDR3 DNA sequence: TGTGCCAGTAGTATCGGAAAGGGGGGGTCCTACGAGCAGTACTTC. Translated: CASSIGKGGSYEQYF.

The J gene is TRBJ1-1, the V gene TRBV6-6, with unresolved D. This CDR3 contains 13 residues. CDR1 MNHNY and CDR2 SVGAGI come from the germline V gene (reference sequence). V shed 6 bases and J shed 2 bases, with 10 bases lying between them. The CDR3 coding sequence is TGTGCCAGCAGCCCCGATGAAAACACTGAAGCTTTCTTT. Amino acids: CASSPDENTEAFF.

The gene calls are TRBV12-3 or TRBV12-4 and TRBJ2-7; D is uncertain. The V end lost 3 bases, the J end lost 2 bases, and 8 bases lay between the germline ends. The CDR3 covers 13 residues. CDR3 DNA sequence: TGTGCCAGCAGTTTCCGGGCGGCCTACGAGCAGTACTTC. It encodes CASSFRAAYEQYF.

This chain uses TRBV5-5 with TRBJ1-2; D unresolved. Germline V lookup: CDR1 SGHKS, CDR2 YYEKEE (reference sequence). This CDR3 is built from 14 residues. Trimming pared 4 bases from V and 5 bases from J, leaving 15 bases between. The CDR3 region is CASSAEPGDYGYTF. CDR3 coding DNA: TGTGCCAGCAGCGCAGAACCCGGCGATTATGGCTACACCTTC.

This clone appeared a single time. V is TRBV19 and J is TRBJ1-5; D might be TRBD1 (6 bases). CDR1 is LNHDA and CDR2 is SQIVND in the germline V gene (reference sequence). The length of the CDR3 is 17 residues. V lost 3 bases to trimming and J lost 6 bases, with 21 bases between them. CDR3 amino acids: CASSIGRAGERGQPQHF. CDR3 coding DNA: TGTGCCAGTAGTATTGGAAGGGCAGGGGAGAGGGGTCAGCCCCAGCATTTT.

The gene calls are TRBV28 and TRBJ1-4, with a tentative D call TRBD1 (6 bases). Trimming pared 8 bases from V and 6 bases from J, leaving 10 bases between. This CDR3 has 12 residues. Germline CDR1 and CDR2: MDHEN and SYDVKM. The CDR3 DNA follows: TGTGCCAGCGGGGGCACCGATGAAAAACTGTTTTTT. Translation: CASGGTDEKLFF.

The chain has TRBV11-2 and TRBJ2-4; 7 bases are shared with TRBD2. The CDR3 extends over 16 amino acids. Germline CDR1 is SGHAT and CDR2 is FQNNGV. The V and J ends lost 3 bases and 2 bases, in that order; junction bases with no gene match: 7. In DNA, the CDR3 is TGTGCCAGCAGCTTTCGAGCGGGGCCGCCCAAAAACATTCAGTACTTC. The encoded protein is CASSFRAGPPKNIQYF.

This chain connects TRBV24-1 to TRBJ2-1; TRBD2 might be the D (6 bases). The CDR3 sequence is 14 residues long. From germline, CDR1 is KGHDR and CDR2 SFDVKD. V was pared by 7 bases and J by 8 bases, with 17 bases between. DNA for the CDR3: TGTGCCACCAGGGAACATGGGACTCGGTATGAGCAGTTCTTC. Translation: CATREHGTRYEQFF.

This clone has a handful of counts. V is TRBV10-2 and J is TRBJ2-5, with D possibly being TRBD2 (5 bases). V was pared by 4 bases and J by 1 base, with 16 bases between. CDR1 is WSHSY and CDR2 is SAAADI in the germline V gene. The CDR3 sequence is 16 residues long. CDR3 protein: CASSGPPRETQETQYF. In nucleotides, the CDR3 is TGCGCCAGCAGTGGGCCCCCCCGGGAAACCCAAGAGACCCAGTACTTC.

The chain couples TRBV5-6 to TRBJ2-1; D is perhaps TRBD2 (6 bases). V was trimmed by 3 bases and J by 4 bases, leaving 17 bases between them. The CDR3 has 16 residues. Germline CDR1 is SGHDT and CDR2 is YYEEEE. The CDR3 DNA is TGTGCCAGCAGCTCCCGACGACTAGATATATACAATGAGCAGTTCTTC. It is translated as CASSSRRLDIYNEQFF.

The chain employs TRBV3-1 (or the pseudogene TRBV3-2) and TRBJ1-6; 8 bases match TRBD1. CDR1 and CDR2 (germline): LGHDT, YNNKEL (reference sequence). J was trimmed by 8 bases and V by 4 bases; bases with no gene match: 4. This CDR3 region has 14 residues. For the CDR3, the DNA is TGTGCCAGCAGCCTTACAGGGGGTGATTCACCCCTCCACTTT. It codes for CASSLTGGDSPLHF.

This clone showed up just once. The chain combines TRBV7-2 with TRBJ2-5; the match to TRBD2 covers 10 bases. Germline-derived CDR1 and CDR2 are SGHTA and FQGNSA. The V segment lost 5 bases and the J segment 3 bases; nucleotides outside the gene matches: 3. The CDR3 has 14 residues. CDR3 sequence (DNA): TGTGCCAGCAGCCTCGGACTAGCGGAAGAGACCCAGTACTTC. It yields the protein CASSLGLAEETQYF.

This sequence joins TRBV2 and TRBJ2-3; 8 bases line up with TRBD2. The length of the CDR3 is 13 residues. Germline trimming cut 9 bases from V and 4 bases from J; bases unmatched to any gene: 6. In germline, CDR1 is SNHLY, CDR2 FYNNEI. The CDR3, as DNA: TGTGCCAGATCGGGGGGGCGCGCAGATACGCAGTATTTT. It codes for CARSGGRADTQYF.

V usage is TRBV6-2 or TRBV6-3 and J usage is TRBJ2-2; perhaps TRBD1 as D (5 bases). Trimming left V 1 base short and J 7 bases short, with 10 bases between. The germline gives CDR1 MNHEY, CDR2 SVGEGT. The CDR3 spans 14 residues. For the CDR3, the DNA is TGTGCCAGCAGTTACTATGAGACAGTCGGGGAGCTGTTTTTT. Amino acids: CASSYYETVGELFF.

This rearrangement joins TRBV11-2 to TRBJ2-7, with 10 bases lining up with TRBD1. The CDR3 consists of 14 residues. After removal of 4 bases from V and 2 bases from J, the junction contained 2 bases not matched to a gene. Germline CDR1 and CDR2: SGHAT and FQNNGV. This CDR3 is CASSSGTGAYEQYF. Here the CDR3 DNA reads TGTGCCAGCAGCTCCGGGACAGGGGCCTACGAGCAGTACTTC.

The chain couples TRBV7-9 to TRBJ1-1; D possibly corresponds to TRBD1 (5 bases). V lost 5 bases to trimming and J lost 7 bases, with 14 bases between them. There are 13 residues in the CDR3. Germline V lookup: CDR1 SEHNR, CDR2 FQNEAQ (reference sequence). This CDR3 is CASSPTGGLEAFF. The DNA of the CDR3 is TGTGCCAGCAGCCCAACGGGGGGACTTGAAGCTTTCTTT. Using reference TRBV7-9 and TRBJ1-1 for the parts outside the CDR3, the full variable domain is DTGVSQNPRHKITKRGQNVTFRCDPISEHNRLYWYRQTLGQGPEFLTYFQNEAQLEKSRLLSDRFSAERPKGSFSTLEIQRTEQGDSAMYLCASSPTGGLEAFFGQGTRLTVV.

The chain links TRBV28 to TRBJ1-1; possible D gene TRBD1, 6 bases. V was cut by 3 bases and J by 8 bases, with 16 bases left in between. The CDR3 spans 14 residues. In germline, CDR1 is MDHEN, CDR2 SYDVKM. This CDR3 reads CASSFLGGLLEAFF. In nucleotides, the CDR3 is TGTGCCAGCAGTTTCTTGGGGGGCCTCTTAGAAGCTTTCTTT.